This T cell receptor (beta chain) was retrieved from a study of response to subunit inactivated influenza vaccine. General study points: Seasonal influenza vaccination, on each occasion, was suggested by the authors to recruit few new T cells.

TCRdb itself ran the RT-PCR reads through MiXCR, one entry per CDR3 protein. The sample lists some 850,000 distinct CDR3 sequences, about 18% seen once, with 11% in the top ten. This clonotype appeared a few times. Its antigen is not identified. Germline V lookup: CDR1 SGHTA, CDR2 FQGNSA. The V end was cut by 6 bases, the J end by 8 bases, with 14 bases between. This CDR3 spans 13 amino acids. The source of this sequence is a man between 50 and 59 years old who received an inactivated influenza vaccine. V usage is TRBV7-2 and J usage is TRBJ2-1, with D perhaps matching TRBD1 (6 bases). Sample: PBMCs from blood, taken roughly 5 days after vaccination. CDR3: CASRRDTFHEQFF. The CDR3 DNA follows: TGTGCCAGCAGGAGGGACACCTTCCATGAGCAGTTCTTC.